This T cell receptor (beta chain) comes out of a study of T cell responses to AZD1222 COVID-19 vaccine. The ends were cut back, 3 bases at V and 6 bases at J, with 12 bases in the middle. The germline gives CDR1 KGHSH, CDR2 LQKENI. The CDR3 sequence is 14 residues long. Sequencing was performed with immunoSEQ multiplex PCR; in TCRdb, only in-frame clones are kept and a portion is missing. The table has 100,000 to 120,000 clones, less than 95% seen once; the top ten hold about 8.3%. Study-wide findings and caveats: Females outnumbered males among donors, who were mostly white British; clonal diversity was possibly underestimated. It was only a handful of AZD1222 recipients who were seropositive at baseline.

Note on this clone: The antigen is undetermined.

The TCR comes from an adult in good health. Material: peripheral blood, obtained on day 0 of AZD1222 vaccination. The chain uses TRBV18 and TRBJ2-4; TRBD1 might be the D (7 bases). The CDR3 region has the DNA TGTGCCAGCTCACCTTTGGAGGGGGCAAACATTCAGTACTTC. The encoded protein is CASSPLEGANIQYF.